The present TCR beta chain was sequenced within a study of CD8 T cells in Susac syndrome. Study results and limitations: That the number of individuals in its TCR sequencing and HLA analysis was relatively small was acknowledged by the study.

A remark on this clonotype: The antigen remains undetermined.

Germline loops: CDR1 SQVTM, CDR2 ANQGSEA. This CDR3 has 13 residues. Trimming shortened V by 6 bases and J by 3 bases, and 15 bases separated the two germline ends. The authors reverse transcribed roughly 0.5 to 1 ug RNA with random hexamers. TCRdb reprocessed the immunoSEQ multiplex PCR reads via MiXCR and lists one record per CDR3 protein. The sample consists of 90,000 to 150,000 distinct CDR3 sequences, about 93% of them appearing once. Healthy donors served as age- and sex-matched controls. The sequence was collected from a human donor in good health. The chain recombines TRBV29-1 with TRBJ2-7; the D gene is possibly TRBD1 (5 bases). The sequenced sample consisted of CD4+ T cells from PBMCs. The CDR3 DNA reads TGCAGCGTACGGACAAGTTCTGTCTACGAGCAGTACTTC. This sequence encodes CSVRTSSVYEQYF.